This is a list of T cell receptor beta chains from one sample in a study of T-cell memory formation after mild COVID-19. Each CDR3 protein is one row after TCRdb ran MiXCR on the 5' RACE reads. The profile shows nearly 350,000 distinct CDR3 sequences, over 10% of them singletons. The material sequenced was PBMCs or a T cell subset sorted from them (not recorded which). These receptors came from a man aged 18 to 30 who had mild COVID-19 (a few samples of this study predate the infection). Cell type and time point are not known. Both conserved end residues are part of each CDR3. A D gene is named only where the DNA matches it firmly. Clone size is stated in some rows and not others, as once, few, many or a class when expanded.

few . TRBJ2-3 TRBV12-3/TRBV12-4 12 TGTGCCACCCGTCGGGGCGGAGATACGCAGTATTTT CATRRGGDTQYF
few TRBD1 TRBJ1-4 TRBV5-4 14 TGTGCCAGCACCCTTAAGGGACAGGATGAAAAACTGTTTTTT CASTLKGQDEKLFF
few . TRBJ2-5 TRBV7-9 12 TGTGCCAGCAATAACGGGACCGAGACCCAGTACTTC CASNNGTETQYF
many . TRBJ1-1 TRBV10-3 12 TGTGCCATCAGTGAGTCCGAGGGTCCAGCTTTCTTT CAISESEGPAFF
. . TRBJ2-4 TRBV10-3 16 TGTGCCATCAGTGACCGTTGGGTCGCGGCCAAAAACATTCAGTACTTC CAISDRWVAAKNIQYF
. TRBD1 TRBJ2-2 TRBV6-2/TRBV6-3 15 TGTGCCAGCAGAAACCACAGGGGCCAACGCGGGGAGCTGTTTTTT CASRNHRGQRGELFF
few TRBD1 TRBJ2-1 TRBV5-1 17 TGCGCCAGCAGCTTGGTAGGAGGGACAGGGGGCTCCAATGAGCAGTTCTTC CASSLVGGTGGSNEQFF
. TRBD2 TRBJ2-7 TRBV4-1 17 TGCGCCAGCAGCCCCGGGGGGGGAGCTCCCCTTGACTACGAGCAGTACTTC CASSPGGGAPLDYEQYF
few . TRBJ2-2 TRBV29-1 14 TGCAGCGCCGGGTGGGGCGACGGCACCGGGGAGCTGTTTTTT CSAGWGDGTGELFF
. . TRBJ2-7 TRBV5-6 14 TGTGCCAGCAGCTTTAACACGGTCTCCTACGAGCAGTACTTC CASSFNTVSYEQYF
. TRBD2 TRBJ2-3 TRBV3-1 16 TGTGCCAGCAGCCAGAGACTAGCGGGGGACACAGATACGCAGTATTTT CASSQRLAGDTDTQYF
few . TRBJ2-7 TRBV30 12 TGTGCCTGGAGTCCAGTCTCCTACGAGCAGTACTTC CAWSPVSYEQYF
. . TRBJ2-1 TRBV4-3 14 TGCGCCAGCAGCCAAGATAGGAGCAGCAATGAGCAGTTCTTC CASSQDRSSNEQFF
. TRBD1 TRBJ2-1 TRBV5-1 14 TGCGCCAGCCTCCGGGACAGCCAATCCAATGAGCAGTTCTTC CASLRDSQSNEQFF
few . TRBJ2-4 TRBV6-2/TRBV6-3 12 TGTGCCAGCAGTCTTAGCGGAAACATTCAGTACTTC CASSLSGNIQYF